Listed below are T cell receptor beta chains from one sample, sequenced in a study of shared clonotypes between healthy human individuals. Measured with immunoSEQ multiplex PCR; TCRdb has only the in-frame clones, and not every one. This sample has 2,100,000 or so clones, with approximately 96% found just once. Sequencing was performed on naive CD4+ T cells sorted from blood. These receptors were collected from a man aged 18 to 29 in good health. CDR3s include the opening cysteine and the closing phenylalanine or tryptophan. A D gene is named only where the DNA matches it firmly. The listing skips clone size in some rows; elsewhere it reads once, few, many or a size class.

TRBJ2-1,TRBV19,once,.,TGTGCCAGTAGCGCCCTAGAATATGAGCAGTTCTTC,CASSALEYEQFF
TRBJ2-2,TRBV5-1,.,.,TGCGCCAGCAGCCTCCCCGCGGACACCGGGGAGCTGTTTTTT,CASSLPADTGELFF
TRBJ2-7,TRBV5-1,.,TRBD1,TGCGCCAGCAGCTCCGACGCACAGACCGGGACAGGGCGCGAGCAGTACTTC,CASSSDAQTGTGREQYF
TRBJ2-5,TRBV6-1,.,.,TGTGCCAGCAGTTTCGACATGCCCCGAGAGACCCAGTACTTC,CASSFDMPRETQYF
TRBJ1-6,TRBV27,.,.,TGTGCCAGCAGGGCTAGCTCCTATAATTCACCCCTCCACTTT,CASRASSYNSPLHF
TRBJ1-1,TRBV9,.,.,TGTGCCAGCAGCCCACAACCCCCCGGACAGATGAACACTGAAGCTTTCTTT,CASSPQPPGQMNTEAFF
TRBJ1-1,TRBV7-9,once,.,TGTGCCAGCAGCTTAACCGTCGAAGCTCTCTTT,CASSLTVEALF
TRBJ1-5,TRBV7-2,.,.,TGTGCCAGCAGCTTAGGGGGGCTCAATCAGCCCCAGCATTTT,CASSLGGLNQPQHF
TRBJ2-1,TRBV15,.,TRBD2,TGTGCCACCAGCAGAGGCGGGACTAGCGGGTTTAATGAGCAGTTCTTC,CATSRGGTSGFNEQFF
TRBJ1-1,TRBV6-5,.,.,TGTGCCAGCAGGGGACACCTACGTTCTGAAGCTTTCTTT,CASRGHLRSEAFF
TRBJ1-1,TRBV27,once,.,TGTGCCAGCAGTTTTAAGCCCGGACAGAACACTGAAGCTTTCTTT,CASSFKPGQNTEAFF
TRBJ1-2,TRBV28,.,.,TGTGCCAGCAGTTCAAGCCCAGGCTATGGCTACACCTTC,CASSSSPGYGYTF
TRBJ2-3,TRBV30,.,TRBD2,TGTGCCTGGAGTCTTCGAGCGGGAACCGATACGCAGTATTTT,CAWSLRAGTDTQYF
TRBJ1-1,TRBV5-1,.,.,TGCGCCAGCAGCTTGGCCCCAGAGAACACTGAAGCTTTCTTT,CASSLAPENTEAFF
TRBJ2-3,TRBV6-5,.,TRBD1,TGTGCCAGCGGGGACAGGGCACGGGGGGATACGCAGTATTTT,CASGDRARGDTQYF
TRBJ2-7,TRBV7-2,.,.,TGTGCCAGCAGCTTAGAAATTAGCGGTGGCGGAGTCTACGAGCAGTACTTC,CASSLEISGGGVYEQYF
TRBJ2-7,TRBV6-5,.,TRBD1,TGTGCCAGCAGATACGGACAGGGGGCGAGTGAGCAGTACTTC,CASRYGQGASEQYF
TRBJ2-3,TRBV19,.,.,TGTGCCAGTAGTATAGAGCGGGGTGCGACAGATACGCAGTATTTT,CASSIERGATDTQYF
TRBJ1-3,TRBV5-4,.,TRBD1,TGTGCCAGCAGCATCGACAGGGCTGGAAACACCATATATTTT,CASSIDRAGNTIYF
TRBJ1-4,TRBV5-1,.,TRBD1,TGCGCCAGCAGCAGACAGGGTTCTGGAACTAATGAAAAACTGTTTTTT,CASSRQGSGTNEKLFF
TRBJ1-1,TRBV28,.,.,TGTGCCAGCAGTTTGCAGAGTATCTGGATAGTACGGAACACTGAAGCTTTCTTT,CASSLQSIWIVRNTEAFF
TRBJ1-5,TRBV28,.,.,TGTGCCAGCAGTTTTGGTGGCCCGGGGCATTTT,CASSFGGPGHF
TRBJ2-3,TRBV10-2,.,TRBD2,TGCGCCAGCAGTCACCCCCGGACTAGCGGGGGGGGCACAGATACGCAGTATTTT,CASSHPRTSGGGTDTQYF
TRBJ2-3,TRBV27,.,TRBD2,TGTGCCAGTTCCGCTTGGCGGGAGTTAACCGTGTACCCGCAGTATTTT,CASSAWRELTVYPQYF
TRBJ1-6,TRBV6-5,.,.,TGTGCCAGCAGAGTAGGACAGTTTGAATCACCCCTCCACTTT,CASRVGQFESPLHF
TRBJ1-6,TRBV5-1,once,.,TGCGCCAGCCGGGAGGACCAGGATTCACCCCTCCACTTT,CASREDQDSPLHF
TRBJ2-2,TRBV9,.,.,TGTGCCAGCGGGGGTACGAACACCGGGGAGCTGTTTTTT,CASGGTNTGELFF
TRBJ2-7,TRBV18,.,.,TGTGCCAGCTCACCATCGAACTTGGGCGAGCAGTACTTC,CASSPSNLGEQYF
TRBJ2-2,TRBV27,.,TRBD2,TGTGCCAGCAGGACTAGCGGGAACACCGGGGAGCTGTTTTTT,CASRTSGNTGELFF
TRBJ2-3,TRBV5-1,.,TRBD2,TGCGCCAGCAGCATAGCGGGGGGAATTGATACGCAGTATTTT,CASSIAGGIDTQYF
TRBJ1-1,TRBV5-1,.,.,TGCGCCAGCAGCTCCGGATGGAACACTGAAGCTTTCTTT,CASSSGWNTEAFF
TRBJ2-4,TRBV2,.,.,TGTGCCAGCAGTGCTCGGGGGGCCGCGGACATTCAGTACTTC,CASSARGAADIQYF
TRBJ1-5,TRBV10-1,.,.,TGCGCCAGCAGTGTAATGGGGGACCTTCAGCCCCAGCATTTT,CASSVMGDLQPQHF
TRBJ1-2,TRBV7-8,.,.,TGTGCCAGCAGCAACCGGGACGGCCTCTATGGCTACACCTTC,CASSNRDGLYGYTF
TRBJ1-4,TRBV5-1,.,TRBD1,TGCGCCAGCAGCCTGGACAGGCGGGCTAATGAAAAACTGTTTTTT,CASSLDRRANEKLFF
TRBJ2-7,TRBV9,.,.,TGTGCCAGCAGCCGGACTGGTAACTCCTACGAGCAGTACTTC,CASSRTGNSYEQYF
TRBJ1-6,TRBV2,.,.,TGTGCCAGCCGACCATTTGCCTGGAATTCACCCCTCCACTTT,CASRPFAWNSPLHF
TRBJ2-7,TRBV6-5,.,TRBD2,TGTGCCAGCACCAAAAGCACTAGCGGGACCTACGAGCAGTACTTC,CASTKSTSGTYEQYF
TRBJ2-7,TRBV10-3,.,TRBD2,TGTGCCATCAGTGTATCCGCTAGCGGGAGTGGGGCCTACGAGCAGTACTTC,CAISVSASGSGAYEQYF
TRBJ2-3,TRBV20-1,.,.,TGCAGAGTACTGGGTAAAGATACGCAGTATTTT,CRVLGKDTQYF
TRBJ2-1,TRBV6-6,.,.,TGTGCCAGCTTAGGCGGTAGAGGCAATGAGCAGTTCTTC,CASLGGRGNEQFF